The clone carrying this T cell receptor beta chain was detected many times. This sample stems from a study of esophageal squamous cell carcinoma under preoperative chemotherapy. The time point here: after preoperative PTX-NDP chemotherapy. Before surgery, patients were given preoperative paclitaxel-nedaplatin chemotherapy. TCRdb called the PCR reads again in MiXCR, with one record for every CDR3 protein. The sample has around 34,000 distinct CDR3 sequences, around 50% seen once; the top ten hold more than 20%. Germline V lookup: CDR1 SGHTA, CDR2 FQGNSA. This CDR3 is built from 17 residues. Deletions cut 3 bases from V and 5 bases from J, with 17 bases between.

The chain joins TRBV7-2 to TRBJ1-6; a possible D gene is TRBD1 (6 bases). The sample was gathered from a patient given preoperative chemotherapy. This receptor was identified in a human donor with esophageal squamous cell carcinoma. The donor label of this sample is uncertain. The CDR3 protein is CASSFPRDTSDNSPLHF. The CDR3 DNA reads TGTGCCAGCAGCTTTCCCAGGGACACCTCTGATAATTCACCCCTCCACTTT.